This T cell receptor beta chain was recorded in a study of shared clonotypes between healthy human individuals. Whole-study results and caveats: Among non-shared clonotypes, generation probabilities were lower than among those shared by all four donors. The sharing of about 5% of naive CD4 clonotypes was seen across several donors.

Once extracted for a subset, genomic DNA was divided evenly among several immunoSEQ plates. Sequencing used immunoSEQ multiplex PCR; TCRdb keeps in-frame clones, though not all of them. The table includes 1.6 million or so clones, less than 99% detected once. With regard to this clone: The target antigen is unknown.

After removal of 4 bases from V and 7 bases from J, the junction contained 10 bases not matched to a gene. This CDR3 is built from 16 residues. The V gene's germline CDR1 is SGHAT and CDR2 FQNNGV. This chain joins TRBV11-2 and TRBJ2-1; 10 nucleotides line up with TRBD2. The sample taken for sequencing was naive CD4+ T cells sorted from blood. Regarding subset: CD45RA+ positively selected. The origin of this receptor is a man aged 30-40 years in good health. CDR3 sequence: CASSSLSGRDSNEQFF. The CDR3 DNA follows: TGTGCCAGCAGCTCCCTGAGCGGGAGGGATTCGAATGAGCAGTTCTTC.